The subject of this entry is one TCR beta chain. These data are taken from a study of T cell changes during pregnancy in multiple sclerosis. Profiling relied on immunoSEQ multiplex PCR, and the TCRdb table lists in-frame clones only, not all of them. The sample has 45,000 to 60,000 clones, 80% to 90% seen once. The V segment lost 4 bases and the J segment 4 bases; nucleotides outside the gene matches: 7. The CDR3 consists of 15 residues. CDR1 is MNHNS and CDR2 is SASEGT in the germline V gene. Sequences were derived from peripheral blood, sampled in the first trimester of pregnancy. This rearrangement joins TRBV6-1 to TRBJ2-3; 8 bases match TRBD1. The TCR sequence derives from a female donor with multiple sclerosis, enrolled in a pregnancy study. The CDR3 loop reads CASSGTGSGADTQYF. CDR3 nucleotides: TGTGCCAGCAGTGGGACAGGGTCTGGGGCAGATACGCAGTATTTT.